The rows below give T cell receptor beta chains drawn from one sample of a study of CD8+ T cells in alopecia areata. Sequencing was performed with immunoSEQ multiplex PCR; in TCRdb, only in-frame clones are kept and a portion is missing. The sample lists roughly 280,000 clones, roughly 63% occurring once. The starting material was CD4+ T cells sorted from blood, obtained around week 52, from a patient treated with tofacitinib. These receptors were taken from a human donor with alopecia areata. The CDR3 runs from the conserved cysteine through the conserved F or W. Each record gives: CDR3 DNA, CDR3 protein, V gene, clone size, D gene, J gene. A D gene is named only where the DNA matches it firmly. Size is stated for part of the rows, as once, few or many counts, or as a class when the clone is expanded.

TGCAGCGTGACCCAGGGGGCAAGCAATCAGCCCCAGCATTTT	CSVTQGASNQPQHF	TRBV29-1	.	TRBD1	TRBJ1-5
TGTGCCAGCAGCCTTAGCGGGGGGGCAGATACGCAGTATTTT	CASSLSGGADTQYF	TRBV7-3	.	TRBD2	TRBJ2-3
TGTGCCAGCAGCCTTGACAGCAATCAGCCCCAGCATTTT	CASSLDSNQPQHF	TRBV5-4	.	.	TRBJ1-5
TGCGCCAGCCGGGACAGGGGAACCTACGAGCAGTACTTC	CASRDRGTYEQYF	TRBV4-1	.	TRBD1	TRBJ2-7
TGCGCCAGCAGCCAGACCGGGACTCTCAACACTGAAGCTTTCTTT	CASSQTGTLNTEAFF	TRBV4-1	.	.	TRBJ1-1
TGTGCCAGCTCACCAGGAGGGGTTGACACTGAAGCTTTCTTT	CASSPGGVDTEAFF	TRBV18	.	.	TRBJ1-1
TGTGCCAGCAGTGAAGAAAGCGCGGGGCGGAATGAGCAGTTCTTC	CASSEESAGRNEQFF	TRBV6-1	few	.	TRBJ2-1
TGCGCCAGCAGCCTGCAGTCGGATGGGGAGACCCAGTACTTC	CASSLQSDGETQYF	TRBV5-1	.	.	TRBJ2-5
TGTGCCAGCAGGGAACGACAGGGAGGTAGAGAAAAACTGTTTTTT	CASRERQGGREKLFF	TRBV25-1	few	TRBD1	TRBJ1-4
TGTGCCAGCAGCCAATTAGCACAGGAGACCCAGTACTTC	CASSQLAQETQYF	TRBV4-2	.	.	TRBJ2-5
TGTGCCTGGAGTGTATCTCGACAGCCCCAGCATTTT	CAWSVSRQPQHF	TRBV30	.	.	TRBJ1-5
TGCAGCGTTGATAGGGGAGGCGGCGAGACCCAGTACTTC	CSVDRGGGETQYF	TRBV29-1	.	.	TRBJ2-5